This T cell receptor beta chain was documented in a study of T cells after yellow fever vaccination. By 5'RACE template switching, TCR cDNA was produced, with a universal primer site and UMIs added in the process. Each CDR3 protein gets one entry after TCRdb re-called the 5' RACE reads with MiXCR. The sample lists more than 300,000 distinct CDR3 sequences, around 6.8% occurring once. Trimming took 6 bases from V and 2 from J, leaving 17 bases between them. This CDR3 contains 15 residues. The germline CDR1 and CDR2 sequences are DFQATT and SNEGSKA (reference sequence). This TCR was recovered from a man younger than 30 who received the YFV17D yellow fever vaccine. This material consisted of PBMCs, taken more than 35 days after the first yellow fever vaccination. The chain joins TRBV20-1 to TRBJ2-1; possible D gene TRBD2, 5 bases. CDR3 sequence (DNA): TGCAGTGCCTCGGACTTTAGGGTCCCCTACAATGAGCAGTTCTTC. As protein: CSASDFRVPYNEQFF.